One T cell receptor (beta chain) is described in this entry. Its antigen is unidentified. The sample belongs to a study of monozygotic twins with inflammatory bowel disease. The UMIs carried a 6-nucleotide sample barcode, and they were added by template switching. cDNA encoding TCRalpha and TCRbeta underwent two nested PCRs of approximately 16 and 9 cycles, each of which was followed by bead purification. Following a re-call of the 5' RACE reads, TCRdb has one entry per CDR3 protein and lacks DNA. The sample table includes around 400,000 distinct CDR3 sequences. Germline CDR1 SEHNR, CDR2 FQNEAQ (reference sequence). The CDR3 has 15 residues. Study findings and constraints: The inverse Simpson measure of TCRbeta diversity was lower in IBD patients than in healthy co-twins. T cell subtypes were not distinguishable in this analysis.

The gene calls are TRBV7-9 and TRBJ1-2; absent DNA, TCRdb's TRBD1 call cannot be checked. The sequence was obtained from a human donor with ulcerative colitis or Crohn's disease, or a healthy co-twin of an affected twin (not recorded which). Sequenced sample: blood. CDR3 sequence reads: CASSLDAAPGSGYTF.